The subject of this entry is one TCR beta chain. These data originate in a study of technical replicates of blood from a few donors. The table came from immunoSEQ multiplex PCR; TCRdb's copy has only in-frame clones and leaves some out. This sample carries about 75,000 clones, 91% of them seen once, and the ten largest clones take under 0.4%. Germline V gene lookup returns CDR1 SGHAT and CDR2 FQNNGV. This CDR3 spans 14 amino acids. V lost 1 base to trimming and J lost 3 bases, with 9 bases between them. Sequencing was done on a sample of T cells isolated from PBMCs. The V gene is TRBV11-2, the J gene TRBJ1-2; D is ambiguous. This TCR was recovered from a human donor in good health. Some clones in this sample may be carry-over from other donors' samples. CDR3: CASSLAGQDYGYTF. The CDR3 DNA follows: TGTGCCAGCAGCTTAGCAGGTCAGGACTATGGCTACACCTTC. The full variable domain, with the rest looked up from reference TRBV11-2 and TRBJ1-2, is EAGVAQSPRYKIIEKRQSVAFWCNPISGHATLYWYQQILGQGPKLLIQFQNNGVVDDSQLPKDRFSAERLKGVDSTLKIQPAKLEDSAVYLCASSLAGQDYGYTFGSGTRLTVV.